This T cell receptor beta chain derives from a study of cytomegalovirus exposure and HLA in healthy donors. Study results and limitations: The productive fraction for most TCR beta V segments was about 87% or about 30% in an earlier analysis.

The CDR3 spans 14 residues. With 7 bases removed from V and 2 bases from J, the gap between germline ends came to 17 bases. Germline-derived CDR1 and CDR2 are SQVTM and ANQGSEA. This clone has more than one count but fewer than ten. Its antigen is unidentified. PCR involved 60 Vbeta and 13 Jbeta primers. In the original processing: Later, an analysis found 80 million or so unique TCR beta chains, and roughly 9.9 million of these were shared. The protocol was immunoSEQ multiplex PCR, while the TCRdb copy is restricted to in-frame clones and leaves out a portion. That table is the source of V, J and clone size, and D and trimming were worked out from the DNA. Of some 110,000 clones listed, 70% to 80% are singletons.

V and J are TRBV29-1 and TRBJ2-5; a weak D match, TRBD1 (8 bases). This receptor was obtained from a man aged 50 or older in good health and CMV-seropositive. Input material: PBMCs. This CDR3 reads CSARNRGGQETQYF. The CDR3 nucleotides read TGCAGCGCCCGAAACAGGGGGGGACAAGAGACCCAGTACTTC. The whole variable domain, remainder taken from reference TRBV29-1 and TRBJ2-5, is SAVISQKPSRDICQRGTSLTIQCQVDSQVTMMFWYRQQPGQSLTLIATANQGSEATYESGFVIDKFPISRPNLTFSTLTVSNMSPEDSSIYLCSARNRGGQETQYFGPGTRLLVL.